What follows describes a single T cell receptor (beta chain). Its specificity is unknown. Blood samples measuring roughly 2.5 ml were taken per donor. UMIs that included a 6-nucleotide sample barcode were added by template switching, which took place during cDNA synthesis. TCRdb reanalyzed the 5' RACE reads, giving one entry per CDR3 protein sequence and no DNA. The specimen's table records 110,000 to 150,000 distinct CDR3 sequences. In germline, CDR1 is SGHVS, CDR2 FQNEAQ. This CDR3 comprises 14 residues. The sample belongs to a study of monozygotic twins with inflammatory bowel disease. Overall study results and limits: No discrimination was achieved between different T cell subtypes.

The source material was blood. The chain employs TRBV7-8 and TRBJ2-7. This clonotype was obtained from a human donor with ulcerative colitis or Crohn's disease, or a healthy co-twin of an affected twin (not recorded which). Here the CDR3 reads CASSLAGNSYEQYF. Based on the CDR3 plus reference TRBV7-8 and TRBJ2-7, the full variable domain is GAGVSQSPRYKVAKRGQDVALRCDPISGHVSLFWYQQALGQGPEFLTYFQNEAQLDKSGLPSDRFFAERPEGSVSTLKIQRTQQEDSAVYLCASSLAGNSYEQYFGPGTRLTVT.